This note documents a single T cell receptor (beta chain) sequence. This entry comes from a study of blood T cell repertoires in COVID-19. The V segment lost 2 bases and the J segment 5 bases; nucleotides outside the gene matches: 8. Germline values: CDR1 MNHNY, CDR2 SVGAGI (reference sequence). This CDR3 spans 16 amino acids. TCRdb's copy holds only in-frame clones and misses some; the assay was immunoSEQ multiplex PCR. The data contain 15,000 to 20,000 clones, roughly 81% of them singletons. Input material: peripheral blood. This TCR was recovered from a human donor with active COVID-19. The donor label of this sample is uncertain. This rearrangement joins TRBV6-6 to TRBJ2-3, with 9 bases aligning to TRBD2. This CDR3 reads CASSYGLAGAGDTQYF. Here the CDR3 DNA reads TGTGCCAGCAGTTACGGTTTAGCGGGAGCGGGAGATACGCAGTATTTT.